Shown below are 14 T cell receptor beta chains from a single sample sequenced in a study of CD8 T cells in Susac syndrome (dated by TCRdb to the late 2010s). Receptor amplification or capture employed the immunoSEQ multiplex PCR assay. RNA was extracted using the RNeasy kit, and roughly 0.5 to 1 microgram was reverse transcribed with random hexamers. TCRdb reprocessing: public reads trimmed at Q25 with fastp, clones called with MiXCR, in-frame beta chains kept. Under each unique CDR3 protein, matching rows form one entry showing the most common genes and DNA. Recorded for this sample are a few hundred thousand distinct CDR3 sequences; about 90% of them occurred a single time. The ten largest clones represent around 0.14% of the sample. The sequenced material came from CD8+ T cells from PBMCs. All receptors derive from a human donor with multiple sclerosis.

This clonotype was recorded once. This rearrangement joins TRBV6-1 to TRBJ2-7; D ambiguous. Germline V CDR1 and CDR2: MNHNS, SASEGT. V lost 2 bases and J lost 5, with 4 bases in between. The CDR3 spans 11 residues. Written as DNA, the CDR3 is TGTGCCAGCAGTGAAAACCACGAGCAGTACTTC. Its translation: CASSENHEQYF.

V gene TRBV13 combines with J gene TRBJ1-4; 8 nucleotides match TRBD1. The CDR3 extends over 15 amino acids. Germline V gene sequence: CDR1 PRHDT, CDR2 FYEKMQ (reference sequence). The trim removed 1 base at V and 8 bases at J, leaving 6 bases unmatched. The CDR3 coding sequence is TGTGCCAGCAGCTTAGCCGAGACAGGGGAAGAAAAACTGTTTTTT. Encoded protein: CASSLAETGEEKLFF.

V is TRBV5-1 and J is TRBJ1-5; perhaps TRBD1 as D (5 bases). The germline gives CDR1 SGHRS, CDR2 YFSETQ. With 2 bases removed from V and 3 bases from J, the gap between germline ends came to 21 bases. The CDR3 is 18 amino acids. CDR3 nucleotides: TGCGCCAGCAGCTTCTCAGGGTGGCCGGTCCGGGACAATCAGCCCCAGCATTTT. It codes for CASSFSGWPVRDNQPQHF.

This sequence joins TRBV27 and TRBJ1-2; the match to TRBD1 covers 7 bases. The germline V gene has CDR1 MNHEY and CDR2 SMNVEV (reference sequence). This CDR3 is built from 16 residues. V lost 3 bases, J lost 3 bases, and 10 bases stayed unmatched. CDR3 nucleotide sequence: TGTGCCAGCAGTTTGACTACAGGGGCACCACACTATGGCTACACCTTC. It is translated as CASSLTTGAPHYGYTF.

The rearrangement uses TRBV27 and TRBJ1-5; TRBD1 aligns across 8 bases. In germline, CDR1 is MNHEY, CDR2 SMNVEV (reference sequence). V shed 11 bases and J 0 bases; nucleotides not matched to a gene: 6. CDR3 length: 14 residues. The CDR3 bases are TGTGCCCGGACAGGGCCTCCTAGCAATCAGCCCCAGCATTTT. It encodes CARTGPPSNQPQHF.

The chain employs TRBV9 and TRBJ1-3, with TRBD1 matching over 8 bases. This CDR3 is 17 amino acids long. From germline, CDR1 is SGDLS and CDR2 YYNGEE. With 0 bases clipped from V and 4 bases from J, the junction kept 9 bases outside the gene matches. Here the CDR3 DNA reads TGTGCCAGCAGCGTAGCAAGGGACAGGCTGGTAGGAAACACCATATATTTT. It codes for CASSVARDRLVGNTIYF. The whole variable domain, remainder taken from reference TRBV9 and TRBJ1-3, is DSGVTQTPKHLITATGQRVTLRCSPRSGDLSVYWYQQSLDQGLQFLIQYYNGEERAKGNILERFSAQQFPDLHSELNLSSLELGDSALYFCASSVARDRLVGNTIYFGEGSWLTVV.

The CDR3 region is CSVVGAVGYGYTF. CDR3 sequence (DNA): TGCAGCGTCGTGGGGGCCGTCGGCTATGGCTACACCTTC. The V call is TRBV29-1, the J call TRBJ1-2, with a possible D match to TRBD1 (6 bases). Germline V lookup: CDR1 SQVTM, CDR2 ANQGSEA. V lost 6 bases and J 4 bases, leaving 15 bases between the germline ends. The CDR3 contains 13 residues. Full variable domain (outside the CDR3, taken from reference TRBV29-1 and TRBJ1-2): SAVISQKPSRDICQRGTSLTIQCQVDSQVTMMFWYRQQPGQSLTLIATANQGSEATYESGFVIDKFPISRPNLTFSTLTVSNMSPEDSSIYLCSVVGAVGYGYTFGSGTRLTVV.

The chain joins TRBV6-2 or TRBV6-3 to TRBJ2-7; weak D call: TRBD1 (6 bases). Germline CDR1 and CDR2: MNHEY and SVGEGT. The CDR3 sequence is 13 residues long. The V gene lost 7 bases and the J gene lost 2 bases, with 12 bases spanning the gap. CDR3 sequence: CASTTRTAYEQYF. DNA for the CDR3: TGTGCCAGCACTACCCGGACAGCCTACGAGCAGTACTTC.

This sequence joins TRBV29-1 and TRBJ1-1; possibly TRBD1 for D (5 bases). V lost 3 bases and J lost 0, with 11 bases in between. Germline V CDR1 and CDR2: SQVTM, ANQGSEA. The CDR3 sequence is 14 residues long. The CDR3 loop reads CSVETDYLNTEAFF. The CDR3 DNA sequence: TGCAGCGTTGAGACAGACTATTTGAACACTGAAGCTTTCTTT.

This chain connects TRBV24-1 to TRBJ2-1; D is ambiguous. This CDR3 region has 12 residues. Germline assignment: CDR1 KGHDR and CDR2 SFDVKD. The V gene lost 4 bases and the J gene lost 4 bases, with 4 bases spanning the gap. The CDR3 protein is CATSEQYNEQFF. The CDR3 nucleotides are TGTGCCACCAGTGAACAGTACAATGAGCAGTTCTTC.

The CDR3 is CASSVPGTVNQPQHF. CDR3 DNA sequence: TGTGCCAGCAGTGTACCCGGGACAGTAAATCAGCCCCAGCATTTT. The rearrangement uses TRBV6-2 or TRBV6-3 and TRBJ1-5, with 7 bases identical to TRBD1. The V segment lost 5 bases and the J segment 4 bases; nucleotides outside the gene matches: 8. This CDR3 has 15 residues. Germline assignment: CDR1 MNHEY and CDR2 SVGEGT.

This clonotype appeared a single time. The rearrangement links TRBV29-1 to TRBJ2-1; 10 bases map to TRBD1. Germline lookup yields CDR1 SQVTM and CDR2 ANQGSEA. This CDR3 comprises 16 residues. V was pared by 6 bases and J by 3 bases, with 11 bases of the junction left unmatched. As DNA, the CDR3 is TGCAGCGTCGCGTCAGGACAGGGGGGCGTCTACAATGAGCAGTTCTTC. It translates to CSVASGQGGVYNEQFF.

V usage is TRBV2 and J usage is TRBJ2-7; D might be TRBD1 (6 bases). Deletions cut 11 bases from V and 2 bases from J, with 13 bases between. Germline V gene lookup returns CDR1 SNHLY and CDR2 FYNNEI. The CDR3 spans 12 residues. The CDR3 DNA sequence: TGTGCCGGGTTGGACAGTCCCTACGAGCAGTACTTC. Protein sequence: CAGLDSPYEQYF.

V usage is TRBV2 and J usage is TRBJ1-4; TRBD1 matches at 11 bases. The germline V gene encodes CDR1 SNHLY and CDR2 FYNNEI. J gave up 7 bases and V 11 bases, and 9 bases lay outside the gene matches. This CDR3 comprises 14 residues. The CDR3 nucleotides read TGTGCCGGCTCGATCGGGACAGGGGGTGAAAAACTGTTTTTT. This gives the protein CAGSIGTGGEKLFF.